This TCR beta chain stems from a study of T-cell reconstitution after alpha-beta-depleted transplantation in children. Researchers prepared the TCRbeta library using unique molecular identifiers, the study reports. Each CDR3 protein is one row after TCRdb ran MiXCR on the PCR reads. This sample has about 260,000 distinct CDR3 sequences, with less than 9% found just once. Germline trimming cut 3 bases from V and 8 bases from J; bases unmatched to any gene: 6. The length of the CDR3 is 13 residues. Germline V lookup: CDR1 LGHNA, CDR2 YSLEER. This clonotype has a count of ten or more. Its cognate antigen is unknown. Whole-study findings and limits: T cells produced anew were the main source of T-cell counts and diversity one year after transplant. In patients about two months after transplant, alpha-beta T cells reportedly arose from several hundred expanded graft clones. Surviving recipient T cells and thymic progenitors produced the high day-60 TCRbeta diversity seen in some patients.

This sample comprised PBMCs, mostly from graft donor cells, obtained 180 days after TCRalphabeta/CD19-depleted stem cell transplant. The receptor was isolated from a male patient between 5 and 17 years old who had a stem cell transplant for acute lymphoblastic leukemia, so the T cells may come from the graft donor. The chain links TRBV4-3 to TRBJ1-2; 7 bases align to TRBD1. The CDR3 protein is CASSHTGAGGYTF. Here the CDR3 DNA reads TGCGCCAGCAGCCATACAGGGGCGGGAGGCTACACCTTC.